Below, one TCR beta chain is given with its context. The assay ran at deep level. Assay used: immunoSEQ multiplex PCR; TCRdb lists only in-frame clones, some missing. The table has 560,000 or so clones, roughly 96% seen once. CD8 cells classed as naive were CD45RO-negative and positively selected for CCR7, excluding terminally differentiated effector memory CD45RA+ cells. The data were obtained in a study of shared clonotypes between healthy human individuals. Deletions cut 0 bases from V and 3 bases from J, with 8 bases between. The CDR3 is 14 residues long. Germline V gives CDR1 LNHDA, CDR2 SQIVND (reference sequence).

The chain carries TRBV19 and TRBJ1-1; D might be TRBD1 (5 bases). This clonotype was sampled from a woman in her 30s in good health. Sequencing input: naive CD8+ T cells sorted from blood. In DNA form, the CDR3 reads TGTGCCAGTAGTATAGAAAGGGGCCACACTGAAGCTTTCTTT. This codes for CASSIERGHTEAFF.